Presented here are 15 T cell receptor beta chains from one specimen sequenced in a study of T cells after yellow fever vaccination. One entry per CDR3 protein, called by TCRdb with MiXCR from the 5' RACE reads. This sample carries roughly 330,000 distinct CDR3 sequences, approximately 7% of them seen once, and the ten largest clones take roughly a sixth. The starting material was PBMCs, obtained more than 35 days after the first yellow fever vaccination. These receptors all come from a man younger than 35 who received the YFV17D yellow fever vaccine.

This clonotype was found many times. J is TRBJ2-1 and V is TRBV11-2, with D possibly TRBD2 on 6 matching bases. The V gene lost 0 bases and the J gene lost 0 bases, with 12 bases spanning the gap. Germline V gene lookup returns CDR1 SGHAT and CDR2 FQNNGV. This CDR3 has 17 residues. For the CDR3, the DNA is TGTGCCAGCAGCTTAGAAAGAGTCGGGGGCTCCTACAATGAGCAGTTCTTC. Its translation: CASSLERVGGSYNEQFF. The whole variable domain, filled in from reference TRBV11-2 and TRBJ2-1, reads EAGVAQSPRYKIIEKRQSVAFWCNPISGHATLYWYQQILGQGPKLLIQFQNNGVVDDSQLPKDRFSAERLKGVDSTLKIQPAKLEDSAVYLCASSLERVGGSYNEQFFGPGTRLTVL.

As concerns this clonotype: This may be a read error, as it is one base from a much larger clone. This chain joins TRBV5-4 and TRBJ1-1; D is unresolved. The CDR3 consists of 13 residues. Trimming left V 2 bases short and J 1 base short, with 6 bases between. CDR1 SGHNT and CDR2 YYREEE come from the germline V gene (reference sequence). DNA of the CDR3: TGTGCCAGCAGCTTAGACAAGAACACTGAAGCTTTCTTT. Amino acid sequence: CASSLDKNTEAFF.

This clonotype was seen at least ten times. The chain combines TRBV7-9 with TRBJ2-1; D call uncertain. The CDR3 length is 12 residues. V was pared by 1 base and J by 9 bases, with 7 bases between. The germline gives CDR1 SEHNR, CDR2 FQNEAQ (reference sequence). CDR3 DNA: TGTGCCAGCAGCTTAGATCTGGGTGAGCAGTTCTTC. It is translated as CASSLDLGEQFF. Combining the CDR3 with reference TRBV7-9 and TRBJ2-1 gives the whole variable domain DTGVSQNPRHKITKRGQNVTFRCDPISEHNRLYWYRQTLGQGPEFLTYFQNEAQLEKSRLLSDRFSAERPKGSFSTLEIQRTEQGDSAMYLCASSLDLGEQFFGPGTRLTVL.

This clonotype came up a few times. This chain joins TRBV9 and TRBJ2-3, with D possibly matching TRBD1 (6 bases). Trimming removed 0 bases at V and 8 bases at J, with 16 bases between. The CDR3 runs to 15 residues. From germline, CDR1 is SGDLS and CDR2 YYNGEE. The CDR3 here is CASSVVAGDGGTQYF. CDR3 in DNA: TGTGCCAGCAGCGTAGTTGCAGGGGATGGGGGTACGCAGTATTTT.

This clonotype showed up many times. V and J are TRBV3-1 and TRBJ2-7; the D gene is possibly TRBD2 (5 bases). CDR1 is LGHDT, CDR2 YNNKEL, per germline (reference sequence). The CDR3 sequence is 15 residues long. V lost 1 base to trimming and J lost 3 bases, with 13 bases between them. CDR3: CASSQGNRGGYEQYF. In nucleotides, the CDR3 is TGTGCCAGCAGCCAAGGAAACCGAGGAGGCTACGAGCAGTACTTC.

The chain recombines TRBV7-9 with TRBJ2-7, with TRBD2 identical over 8 bases. J lost 6 bases, V lost 1 base, and 11 bases had no gene match. Germline V CDR1 and CDR2: SEHNR, FQNEAQ (reference sequence). The CDR3 contains 16 residues. The CDR3 loop reads CASSLVGGALLSEQYV. CDR3 nucleotides: TGTGCCAGCAGCTTAGTCGGGGGGGCACTGCTGTCCGAGCAGTACGTC.

This clonotype was picked up a small number of times. The chain joins TRBV4-1 to TRBJ2-7, with 16 bases that match TRBD2. Looked up from germline, CDR1 is MGHRA and CDR2 is YSYEKL. V was pared by 4 bases and J by 4 bases, with 4 bases of the junction left unmatched. The CDR3 is 16 residues long. CDR3 residues: CASSPGLAGGLYEQYF. Written as DNA, the CDR3 is TGCGCCAGCAGCCCGGGACTAGCGGGGGGGCTGTACGAGCAGTACTTC.

Here the CDR3 DNA reads TGTGCCAGCAGGACAGGGGAAGAGACCCAGTACTTC. The encoded protein is CASRTGEETQYF. This rearrangement joins TRBV28 to TRBJ2-5; TRBD1 aligns across 8 bases. The CDR3 consists of 12 residues. Germline assignment: CDR1 MDHEN and CDR2 SYDVKM. V shed 6 bases, J shed 3 bases, and the junction held 0 bases outside the gene matches.

This clonotype was picked up a small number of times. The chain uses TRBV4-3 and TRBJ1-6; a possible D gene is TRBD1 (6 bases). The CDR3 sequence is 15 residues long. V dropped 0 bases and J dropped 7 bases, with 10 bases sitting between them. Germline CDR1 LGHNA, CDR2 YSLEER. In nucleotides, the CDR3 is TGCGCCAGCAGCCAAGAATCGGGGGGCAATTCACCCCTCCACTTT. Translating gives CASSQESGGNSPLHF.

This clonotype was observed a handful of times. This chain uses TRBV7-2 with TRBJ2-1; D is unresolved. With 1 base removed from V and 1 base from J, the gap between germline ends came to 11 bases. The germline gives CDR1 SGHTA, CDR2 FQGNSA. This CDR3 region has 16 residues. The CDR3 loop reads CASSLVLTDSYNEQFF. CDR3 nucleotide sequence: TGTGCCAGCAGCTTAGTTTTAACAGATTCCTACAATGAGCAGTTCTTC.

This clonotype has a handful of counts. CDR3 bases: TGCAGTGCTGGACTAGCGGGGGCCTTCTTAGGGCAAGAGACCCAGTACTTC. Protein sequence: CSAGLAGAFLGQETQYF. The chain has TRBV20-1 and TRBJ2-5, with 13 bases fitting TRBD2. Germline trimming cut 5 bases from V and 2 bases from J; bases unmatched to any gene: 11. There are 17 residues in the CDR3. Germline V gene data show CDR1 as DFQATT and CDR2 as SNEGSKA (reference sequence).

This clonotype appeared a few times. This chain uses TRBV12-3 or TRBV12-4 with TRBJ2-5; 13 positions agree with TRBD2. After removal of 5 bases from V and 6 bases from J, the junction contained 12 bases not matched to a gene. This CDR3 has 17 amino acids. CDR3 DNA: TGTGCCAGCAGTACCAATTCGGGACTAGCGGGGTTAAAGACCCAGTACTTC. Translation gives CASSTNSGLAGLKTQYF.

This sequence joins TRBV7-9 and TRBJ1-2, with D maybe TRBD1 (5 bases). V shed 0 bases and J shed 3 bases, with 11 bases lying between them. The CDR3 totals 15 residues. Germline values: CDR1 SEHNR, CDR2 FQNEAQ (reference sequence). The CDR3 nucleotides read TGTGCCAGCAGCTTAGCGATAGGGGCCCACTATGGCTACACCTTC. As protein: CASSLAIGAHYGYTF.

There are many counts of this clonotype. This chain joins TRBV5-1 and TRBJ1-2; 7 bases agree with TRBD1. Looked up from germline, CDR1 is SGHRS and CDR2 is YFSETQ. With V trimmed by 3 bases and J by 0 bases, 2 bases remained unmatched. The CDR3 contains 14 residues. This CDR3 is CASSWDRANYGYTF. In nucleotides, the CDR3 is TGCGCCAGCAGCTGGGACAGAGCTAACTATGGCTACACCTTC.

The sample holds many counts of this clonotype. The genes are TRBV5-1 and TRBJ1-2, with a tentative D call TRBD1 (6 bases). Deletions cut 0 bases from V and 6 bases from J, with 9 bases between. Germline V CDR1 and CDR2: SGHRS, YFSETQ. CDR3 length: 13 residues. CDR3 in amino acids: CASSLGGPDGYTF. DNA for the CDR3: TGCGCCAGCAGCTTGGGGGGGCCGGATGGCTACACCTTC.